These T cell receptor beta chains were read from a single sample in a study of T cell responses to AZD1222 COVID-19 vaccine. The protocol was immunoSEQ multiplex PCR, while the TCRdb copy is restricted to in-frame clones and leaves out a portion. Among some 110,000 clones listed, just over 85% were seen once. The source material was peripheral blood, sampled 28 days after the second AZD1222 dose. These receptors came from an adult who received the AZD1222 COVID-19 vaccine. The CDR3 runs from the conserved cysteine through the conserved F or W. Fields, in order: D gene, CDR3 length, V gene, J gene, clone size, CDR3 protein, CDR3 DNA. The D gene is left open where the match is weak. Clone size is given for some rows only: seen once, a few or many times, or a class if the clone is expanded.

D: .
length: 16
V: TRBV19
J: TRBJ1-5
size: .
CDR3: CASSPRQQLPQVPQHF
DNA: TGTGCCAGTAGTCCTCGACAGCAACTCCCCCAAGTACCCCAGCATTTT

D: .
length: 13
V: TRBV29-1
J: TRBJ1-2
size: .
CDR3: CSVEGHPNYGYTF
DNA: TGCAGCGTTGAGGGACACCCGAACTATGGCTACACCTTC

D: TRBD1
length: 14
V: TRBV2
J: TRBJ2-7
size: .
CDR3: CASRPGQGVDEQYF
DNA: TGTGCCAGCAGACCGGGACAGGGGGTCGACGAGCAGTACTTC

D: TRBD2
length: 15
V: TRBV6-4
J: TRBJ2-1
size: .
CDR3: CASSETAGDYNEQFF
DNA: TGTGCCAGCAGTGAAACAGCGGGAGACTACAATGAGCAGTTCTTC

D: .
length: 15
V: TRBV4-1
J: TRBJ2-2
size: .
CDR3: CASSLGSRGTGELFF
DNA: TGCGCCAGCAGCCTGGGAAGCCGTGGAACCGGGGAGCTGTTTTTT

D: .
length: 17
V: TRBV7-6
J: TRBJ1-6
size: .
CDR3: CASSPDALLSYNSPLHF
DNA: TGTGCCAGCAGCCCAGACGCGCTCCTCTCCTATAATTCACCCCTCCACTTT

D: .
length: 15
V: TRBV9
J: TRBJ2-2
size: .
CDR3: CASSARDSNTGELFF
DNA: TGTGCCAGCAGCGCCAGAGACTCGAACACCGGGGAGCTGTTTTTT

D: .
length: 16
V: TRBV10-3
J: TRBJ2-2
size: few
CDR3: CAISERGRGADGELFF
DNA: TGTGCCATCAGTGAAAGGGGGAGAGGGGCCGACGGGGAGCTGTTTTTT

D: .
length: 15
V: TRBV9
J: TRBJ1-1
size: .
CDR3: CASSVGIEVNTEAFF
DNA: TGTGCCAGCAGCGTAGGCATCGAGGTGAACACTGAAGCTTTCTTT

D: TRBD1
length: 16
V: TRBV2
J: TRBJ2-2
size: .
CDR3: CASSEYRGLNTGELFF
DNA: TGTGCCAGCAGTGAGTACAGGGGGCTAAACACCGGGGAGCTGTTTTTT

D: .
length: 14
V: TRBV5-1
J: TRBJ1-1
size: .
CDR3: CASRDDSMVTEAFF
DNA: TGCGCCAGCAGAGACGACAGCATGGTCACTGAAGCTTTCTTT

D: TRBD2
length: 14
V: TRBV10-3
J: TRBJ2-1
size: .
CDR3: CASQGLAGYNEQFF
DNA: TGTGCCAGTCAGGGACTAGCTGGCTACAATGAGCAGTTCTTC

D: TRBD2
length: 15
V: TRBV5-4
J: TRBJ2-3
size: .
CDR3: CASSVAGVGTDTQYF
DNA: TGTGCCAGCAGCGTAGCGGGAGTGGGCACAGATACGCAGTATTTT

D: .
length: 14
V: TRBV18
J: TRBJ1-1
size: .
CDR3: CASSPGNRYTEAFF
DNA: TGTGCCAGCTCACCCGGTAACAGATACACTGAAGCTTTCTTT

D: .
length: 11
V: TRBV7-9
J: TRBJ1-1
size: once
CDR3: CASSFYTEAFF
DNA: TGTGCCAGCAGCTTCTACACTGAAGCTTTCTTT

D: .
length: 16
V: TRBV6-2/TRBV6-3
J: TRBJ1-1
size: .
CDR3: CASSYSPDSYNTEAFF
DNA: TGTGCCAGCAGTTACTCACCCGACAGCTACAACACTGAAGCTTTCTTT

D: TRBD2
length: 16
V: TRBV6-1
J: TRBJ2-3
size: .
CDR3: CASSGGLAVPEDTQYF
DNA: TGTGCCAGCAGTGGGGGACTAGCGGTTCCAGAGGATACGCAGTATTTT

D: .
length: 16
V: TRBV4-3
J: TRBJ2-6
size: .
CDR3: CASSQLQGSGANVLTF
DNA: TGCGCCAGCAGCCAATTACAGGGCTCTGGGGCCAACGTCCTGACTTTC

D: .
length: 14
V: TRBV5-1
J: TRBJ1-2
size: .
CDR3: CASSLEGSLYGYTF
DNA: TGCGCCAGCAGCTTGGAGGGGTCCCTCTATGGCTACACCTTC

D: .
length: 12
V: TRBV18
J: TRBJ2-3
size: .
CDR3: CASSDVRDTQYF
DNA: TGTGCCAGCTCAGACGTTAGAGATACGCAGTATTTT

D: .
length: 16
V: TRBV2
J: TRBJ1-6
size: .
CDR3: CASSSPSLTFNSPLHF
DNA: TGTGCCAGCAGTTCCCCAAGCCTGACTTTTAATTCACCCCTCCACTTT

D: .
length: 18
V: TRBV7-6
J: TRBJ2-5
size: .
CDR3: CASSLRLGRGRAQETQYF
DNA: TGTGCCAGCAGCCTAAGGTTAGGTAGGGGTAGGGCGCAAGAGACCCAGTACTTC

D: .
length: 15
V: TRBV2
J: TRBJ1-6
size: .
CDR3: CASSEWGQDNSPLHF
DNA: TGTGCCAGCAGTGAATGGGGTCAGGATAATTCACCCCTCCACTTT

D: TRBD2
length: 12
V: TRBV27
J: TRBJ2-1
size: .
CDR3: CASSLSRREWFF
DNA: TGTGCCAGCAGTTTATCGAGGCGGGAGTGGTTCTTC

D: TRBD1
length: 14
V: TRBV7-3
J: TRBJ1-6
size: .
CDR3: CASSRDRGNSPLHF
DNA: TGTGCCAGCAGCCGGGACAGGGGTAATTCACCCCTCCACTTT

D: TRBD1
length: 16
V: TRBV7-3
J: TRBJ2-7
size: .
CDR3: CASSLTAGQGARGLYF
DNA: TGTGCCAGCAGCTTAACGGCGGGACAGGGGGCGCGAGGGCTGTACTTC

D: TRBD1
length: 17
V: TRBV7-3
J: TRBJ2-1
size: .
CDR3: CASSLTVTGKRYNEQFF
DNA: TGTGCCAGCAGCTTAACTGTGACAGGGAAAAGGTACAATGAGCAGTTCTTC

D: .
length: 14
V: TRBV5-1
J: TRBJ1-5
size: .
CDR3: CASSVNVGNQPQHF
DNA: TGCGCCAGCAGCGTGAACGTAGGCAATCAGCCCCAGCATTTT

D: .
length: 15
V: TRBV11-2
J: TRBJ1-4
size: .
CDR3: CASSARPGAQEKLFF
DNA: TGTGCCAGCAGCGCCCGGCCAGGGGCGCAAGAAAAACTGTTTTTT

D: .
length: 14
V: TRBV6-5
J: TRBJ1-1
size: .
CDR3: CASSYFTRGTEAFF
DNA: TGTGCCAGCAGTTACTTCACTCGGGGCACTGAAGCTTTCTTT

D: .
length: 15
V: TRBV27
J: TRBJ1-6
size: .
CDR3: CASSQGPSYNSPLHF
DNA: TGTGCCAGCAGTCAGGGACCATCCTATAATTCACCCCTCCACTTT

D: .
length: 13
V: TRBV5-1
J: TRBJ2-3
size: .
CDR3: CASSRDFLDTQYF
DNA: TGCGCCAGCAGCAGGGACTTCCTAGATACGCAGTATTTT

D: .
length: 11
V: TRBV9
J: TRBJ1-1
size: .
CDR3: CASSVVTEAFF
DNA: TGTGCCAGCAGCGTAGTCACTGAAGCTTTCTTT

D: .
length: 14
V: TRBV11-2
J: TRBJ2-5
size: .
CDR3: CASSLLGVAETQYF
DNA: TGTGCCAGCAGCTTATTAGGGGTGGCCGAGACCCAGTACTTC

D: .
length: 14
V: TRBV19
J: TRBJ1-5
size: .
CDR3: CASSLTGSHQPQHF
DNA: TGTGCCAGTAGTTTAACAGGGTCACATCAGCCCCAGCATTTT

D: .
length: 15
V: TRBV5-4
J: TRBJ2-4
size: .
CDR3: CASSSGGQGGNIQYF
DNA: TGTGCCAGCAGCTCTGGAGGACAAGGAGGGAACATTCAGTACTTC

D: TRBD1
length: 14
V: TRBV7-9
J: TRBJ2-1
size: .
CDR3: CASSLPTGDNEQFF
DNA: TGTGCCAGCAGCTTACCGACAGGGGACAATGAGCAGTTCTTC

D: .
length: 13
V: TRBV6-2/TRBV6-3
J: TRBJ1-1
size: few
CDR3: CASNPLGGSEAFF
DNA: TGTGCCAGCAACCCCCTGGGCGGGTCTGAAGCTTTCTTT

D: .
length: 14
V: TRBV19
J: TRBJ2-7
size: .
CDR3: CASSRDLDTYEQYF
DNA: TGTGCCAGTAGTAGAGACCTAGACACCTACGAGCAGTACTTC

D: .
length: 16
V: TRBV7-8
J: TRBJ1-5
size: .
CDR3: CASSLYLTDSNQPQHF
DNA: TGTGCCAGCAGCTTATACTTAACCGATAGCAATCAGCCCCAGCATTTT

D: .
length: 14
V: TRBV2
J: TRBJ2-1
size: .
CDR3: CASSVTVLSDEQFF
DNA: TGTGCCAGCAGTGTGACTGTTCTGTCGGATGAGCAGTTCTTC

D: .
length: 14
V: TRBV5-1
J: TRBJ1-4
size: once
CDR3: CASSVLGGDEKLFF
DNA: TGCGCCAGCAGCGTGTTGGGGGGAGATGAAAAACTGTTTTTT

D: .
length: 18
V: TRBV4-3
J: TRBJ2-7
size: .
CDR3: CASSQGFSRGHISYEQYF
DNA: TGCGCCAGCAGCCAGGGGTTTTCACGGGGACACATCTCCTACGAGCAGTACTTC

D: .
length: 15
V: TRBV5-4
J: TRBJ2-1
size: .
CDR3: CASRDIGQIYNEQFF
DNA: TGTGCCAGCAGAGACATCGGCCAGATCTACAATGAGCAGTTCTTC

D: .
length: 15
V: TRBV11-2
J: TRBJ2-3
size: .
CDR3: CASTLLALGPDTQYF
DNA: TGTGCCAGCACCCTTTTAGCGCTGGGCCCAGATACGCAGTATTTT